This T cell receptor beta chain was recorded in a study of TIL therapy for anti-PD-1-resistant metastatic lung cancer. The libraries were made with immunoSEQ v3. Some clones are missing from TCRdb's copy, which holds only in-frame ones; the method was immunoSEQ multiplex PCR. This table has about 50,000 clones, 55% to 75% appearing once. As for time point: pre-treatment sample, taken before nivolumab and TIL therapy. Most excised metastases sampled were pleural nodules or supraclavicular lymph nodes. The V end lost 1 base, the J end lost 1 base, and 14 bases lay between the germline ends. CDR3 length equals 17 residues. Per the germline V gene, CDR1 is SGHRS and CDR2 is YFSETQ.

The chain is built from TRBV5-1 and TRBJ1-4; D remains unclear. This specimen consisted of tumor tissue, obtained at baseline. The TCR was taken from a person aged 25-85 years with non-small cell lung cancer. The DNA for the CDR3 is TGCGCCAGCAGCTTGTATCCGGGTTCAGAAACTAATGAAAAACTGTTTTTT. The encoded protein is CASSLYPGSETNEKLFF.